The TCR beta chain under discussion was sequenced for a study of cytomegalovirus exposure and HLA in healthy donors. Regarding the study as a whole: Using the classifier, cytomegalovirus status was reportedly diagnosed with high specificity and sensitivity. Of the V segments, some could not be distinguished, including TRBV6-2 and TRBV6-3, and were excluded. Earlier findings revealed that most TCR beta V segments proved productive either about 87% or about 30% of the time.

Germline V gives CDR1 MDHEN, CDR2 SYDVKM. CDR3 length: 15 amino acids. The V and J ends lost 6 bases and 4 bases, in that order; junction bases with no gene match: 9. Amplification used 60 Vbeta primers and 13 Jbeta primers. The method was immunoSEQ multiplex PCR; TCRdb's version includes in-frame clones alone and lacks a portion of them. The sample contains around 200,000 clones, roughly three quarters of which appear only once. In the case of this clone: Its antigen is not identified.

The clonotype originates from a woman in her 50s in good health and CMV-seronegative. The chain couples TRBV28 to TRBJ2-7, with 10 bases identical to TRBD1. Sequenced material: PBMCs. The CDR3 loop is CASREPGQGNYEQYF. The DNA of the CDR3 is TGTGCCAGCAGAGAGCCGGGACAGGGGAATTACGAGCAGTACTTC.